Below are 25 T cell receptor beta chains sequenced from a single sample in a study of cytomegalovirus exposure and HLA in healthy donors. Vbeta (60) and Jbeta (13) primers were used in the PCR. The assay was immunoSEQ multiplex PCR, and TCRdb's table has in-frame clones only and misses some. This table holds around 160,000 clones, 60% to 85% found once. Material for sequencing was PBMCs. These receptor sequences come from a man in his forties or fifties in good health and CMV-seropositive.

The chain is built from TRBV11-2 and TRBJ1-5; the D gene is possibly TRBD1 (5 bases). CDR1 and CDR2 (germline): SGHAT, FQNNGV. CDR3 length equals 17 residues. Trimming removed 2 bases at V and 2 bases at J, with 16 bases between. CDR3 DNA sequence: TGTGCCAGCAGCTTAAGCCCGGGACTTCGAGGCAATCAGCCCCAGCATTTT. Its translation: CASSLSPGLRGNQPQHF.

This clone is a singleton in its sample. The chain employs TRBV9 and TRBJ2-1; D call uncertain. The germline CDR1 and CDR2 sequences are SGDLS and YYNGEE. V was clipped by 0 bases and J by 8 bases, with 9 bases between them. CDR3 length: 13 amino acids. The CDR3 reads CASSVGVTHEQFF. The DNA of the CDR3 is TGTGCCAGCAGCGTAGGAGTTACCCATGAGCAGTTCTTC.

This sequence joins TRBV7-9 and TRBJ1-2; D is possibly TRBD1 (5 bases). This CDR3 has 14 amino acids. The germline gives CDR1 SEHNR, CDR2 FQNEAQ (reference sequence). The V end was cut by 3 bases, the J end by 3 bases, with 11 bases between. The CDR3 is CASSFLGADYGYTF. CDR3 DNA: TGTGCCAGCAGCTTCCTTGGGGCTGACTATGGCTACACCTTC.

Only one count was recorded for this clone. J is TRBJ2-3 and V is TRBV2; 8 positions match TRBD2. Germline V gene sequence: CDR1 SNHLY, CDR2 FYNNEI. V lost 8 bases and J lost 14; bases outside the gene matches: 6. This CDR3 is 10 amino acids long. The CDR3: CASGLAPMYF. In DNA, the CDR3 is TGTGCCAGCGGACTAGCCCCGATGTATTTT.

This chain uses TRBV21-1 with TRBJ2-3; the table assigns TRBD2, which was not confirmed against the DNA. TRBV21-1 is listed as a pseudogene. This CDR3 has 17 residues. The CDR3 bases are TGTGCCAGCAGCAAAGTACTAGCGGGAAACCGCACAGATACGCAGTATTTT. Encoded protein: CASSKVLAGNRTDTQYF.

CDR3 coding DNA: TGTGCCAGCAGCTCGTCTAGCGGGGGGACACAAGAGACCCAGTACTTC. This translates into CASSSSSGGTQETQYF. The genes are TRBV7-8 and TRBJ2-5; TRBD2 aligns across 11 bases. V lost 4 bases, J lost 2 bases, and 6 bases stayed unmatched. There are 16 residues in the CDR3. Germline values: CDR1 SGHVS, CDR2 FQNEAQ.

The V and J genes are TRBV7-2 and TRBJ2-1; 9 positions match TRBD1. With V trimmed by 5 bases and J by 4 bases, 6 bases remained unmatched. Germline values: CDR1 SGHTA, CDR2 FQGNSA. The length of the CDR3 is 15 residues. CDR3 loop: CASSGGQGAYNEQFF. In DNA, the CDR3 is TGTGCCAGCAGCGGGGGACAGGGAGCTTACAATGAGCAGTTCTTC.

The chain uses TRBV5-1 and TRBJ1-1, with 8 bases lining up with TRBD1. V shed 0 bases, J shed 1 base, and the junction held 2 bases outside the gene matches. CDR1 and CDR2 from the germline V gene are SGHRS and YFSETQ. This CDR3 comprises 15 residues. The CDR3 nucleotides are TGCGCCAGCAGCTTGGCAGGGGGCGCGAACACTGAAGCTTTCTTT. Translation: CASSLAGGANTEAFF.

The chain couples TRBV4-1 to TRBJ2-3; D possibly corresponds to TRBD2 (6 bases). The V gene's germline CDR1 is MGHRA and CDR2 YSYEKL. V lost 5 bases to trimming and J lost 6 bases, with 15 bases between them. This CDR3 is 14 amino acids long. CDR3 nucleotides: TGCGCCAGCAGCAAGTCGACTAGGCTGGATACGCAGTATTTT. Its protein is CASSKSTRLDTQYF.

CDR3 loop: CASSQDGSNQPQHF. The CDR3 DNA is TGTGCCAGCAGCCAAGACGGTAGCAATCAGCCCCAGCATTTT. This rearrangement joins TRBV4-2 to TRBJ1-5; D is ambiguous. Trimming removed 0 bases from V and 0 bases from J, with 3 bases in between. This CDR3 has 14 residues. Germline assignment: CDR1 LGHNA and CDR2 YNFKEQ.

This clone was found once. The chain has TRBV2 and TRBJ2-6; 8 bases align to TRBD1. The CDR3 has 19 amino acids. CDR1 and CDR2 from the germline V gene are SNHLY and FYNNEI. J lost 0 bases, V lost 4 bases, and 11 bases had no gene match. CDR3 DNA: TGTGCCAGCAGTGTATCCAGGCAGGGGGCAACCTCTGGGGCCAACGTCCTGACTTTC. This translates into CASSVSRQGATSGANVLTF.

In its sample, this clone was seen a few times. The chain joins TRBV5-6 to TRBJ1-5; D is unclear. Germline V gene sequence: CDR1 SGHDT, CDR2 YYEEEE. CDR3 length: 11 amino acids. V was trimmed by 4 bases and J by 9 bases, leaving 8 bases between them. The CDR3 here is CASSNPGPQHF. For the CDR3, the DNA is TGTGCCAGCAGCAACCCAGGGCCCCAGCATTTT.

The V gene is TRBV5-1, the J gene TRBJ2-5; TRBD1 might be the D (6 bases). Germline CDR1 and CDR2: SGHRS and YFSETQ. V shed 0 bases and J shed 1 base, with 13 bases lying between them. CDR3 length: 16 amino acids. CDR3 sequence (DNA): TGCGCCAGCAGCTTGGGACAGGTATGGGGCCAAGAGACCCAGTACTTC. Translation: CASSLGQVWGQETQYF.

The chain carries TRBV4-1 and TRBJ1-1; a possible D gene is TRBD1 (6 bases). The CDR3 sequence is 15 residues long. CDR1 is MGHRA, CDR2 YSYEKL, per germline. Deletions cut 1 base from V and 0 bases from J, with 9 bases between. Written as DNA, the CDR3 is TGCGCCAGCAGCCAAGGGGGGGGCATGAACACTGAAGCTTTCTTT. It is translated as CASSQGGGMNTEAFF.

V is TRBV5-1 and J is TRBJ1-4, with 8 bases fitting TRBD1. There are 15 residues in the CDR3. Germline V gene data show CDR1 as SGHRS and CDR2 as YFSETQ. Trimming took 3 bases from V and 7 from J; bases not matched to a gene: 8. CDR3 region: CASSSQGAGGEKLFF. CDR3 DNA sequence: TGCGCCAGCAGCTCTCAGGGGGCGGGTGGTGAAAAACTGTTTTTT.

On this clone: At one of its ends the junction is not consistent with the germline gene, which may arise from a read error. The rearrangement uses TRBV7-7 and TRBJ2-2; 9 bases agree with TRBD1. Per the germline V gene, CDR1 is SSHAT and CDR2 is FNYEAQ (reference sequence). The CDR3 totals 15 residues. The CDR3 spells CASSDTGGAGGELFF. Written as DNA, the CDR3 is TGTGCTAGCAGCGACACAGGGGGCGCAGGCGGGGAGCTGTTTTTT.

The chain has TRBV4-1 and TRBJ1-2; TRBD1 is a possible D gene (5 bases). The CDR3 covers 14 residues. Germline CDR1 and CDR2: MGHRA and YSYEKL. The V and J ends lost 3 bases and 6 bases respectively, with 14 bases between them. CDR3 protein: CASSHLGKGHGYTF. The CDR3 DNA reads as TGCGCCAGCAGCCATCTGGGAAAGGGGCATGGCTACACCTTC.

In its sample, this clone was seen once. This chain uses TRBV2 with TRBJ2-1, with D perhaps matching TRBD2 (6 bases). From germline, CDR1 is SNHLY and CDR2 FYNNEI. CDR3 length: 14 amino acids. V was shortened by 7 bases and J by 9 bases, with 19 bases between the two germline ends. The CDR3 sequence: CASTSIRAGGEQFF. CDR3 nucleotides: TGTGCCAGCACTTCTATCCGGGCCGGGGGTGAGCAGTTCTTC. Full variable domain (rest looked up from reference TRBV2 and TRBJ2-1): EPEVTQTPSHQVTQMGQEVILRCVPISNHLYFYWYRQILGQKVEFLVSFYNNEISEKSEIFDDQFSVERPDGSNFTLKIRSTKLEDSAMYFCASTSIRAGGEQFFGPGTRLTVL.

The count of this clone is one. The V and J genes are TRBV5-1 and TRBJ2-1, with 13 bases matching TRBD2. The CDR3 covers 18 residues. CDR1 is SGHRS, CDR2 YFSETQ, per germline. After removal of 5 bases from V and 5 bases from J, the junction contained 13 bases not matched to a gene. The CDR3 DNA reads as TGCGCCAGCAGTTCTAGCCCGACCGGGACTAGCGGGGACAATGAGCAGTTCTTC. Translation gives CASSSSPTGTSGDNEQFF.

V gene TRBV7-9 combines with J gene TRBJ2-2, with 10 bases identical to TRBD1. The CDR3 spans 17 residues. Germline V gene lookup returns CDR1 SEHNR and CDR2 FQNEAQ (reference sequence). V was clipped by 3 bases and J by 0 bases; unmatched bases: 4. CDR3 sequence: CASSFWGQGSNTGELFF. CDR3 nucleotide sequence: TGTGCCAGCAGCTTCTGGGGACAGGGGTCGAACACCGGGGAGCTGTTTTTT.

This clone has more than one count but fewer than ten. The rearrangement uses TRBV25-1 and TRBJ2-2, with D possibly being TRBD1 (6 bases). The V and J ends lost 2 bases and 6 bases respectively, with 16 bases between them. The CDR3 extends over 16 amino acids. Germline V gene lookup returns CDR1 MGHDK and CDR2 SYGVNS. The CDR3 sequence: CASSEPDRDIPGELFF. In DNA form, the CDR3 reads TGTGCCAGCAGTGAACCCGACCGGGACATTCCCGGGGAGCTGTTTTTT.

This chain connects TRBV7-7 to TRBJ2-6, with D perhaps matching TRBD1 (6 bases). CDR3 size: 19 residues. Trimming stripped 4 bases from V and 1 base from J, with 20 bases between. Germline V gene sequence: CDR1 SSHAT, CDR2 FNYEAQ (reference sequence). CDR3 coding DNA: TGTGCCAGCAGCTCACTTCGGGACACCCTGTATTCTGGGGCCAACGTCCTGACTTTC. Encoded protein: CASSSLRDTLYSGANVLTF.

This chain connects TRBV7-9 to TRBJ2-7, with 9 bases matching TRBD1. Per germline, CDR1 SEHNR and CDR2 FQNEAQ (reference sequence). This CDR3 is 14 amino acids long. The junction had 3 bases not matched to a gene; V was cut back by 4 bases and J by 2 bases. The CDR3 is CASSSYRGPYEQYF. The DNA of the CDR3 is TGTGCCAGCAGCTCCTACAGGGGGCCCTACGAGCAGTACTTC.

This clone was recorded a few times. V gene TRBV10-2 combines with J gene TRBJ2-7; D is unclear. Trimming stripped 2 bases from V and 2 bases from J, with 4 bases between. The CDR3 is 12 residues long. The germline V gene encodes CDR1 WSHSY and CDR2 SAAADI. The chain's CDR3 is CASSEAAYEQYF. The CDR3 DNA sequence: TGCGCCAGCAGTGAGGCGGCCTACGAGCAGTACTTC.

The V gene is TRBV7-9, the J gene TRBJ1-2; D not certain. The CDR3 runs 13 residues. Germline assignment: CDR1 SEHNR and CDR2 FQNEAQ (reference sequence). The germline V and J ends were trimmed by 5 bases and 6 bases, with 13 bases remaining between them. CDR3 sequence (DNA): TGTGCCAGCAGCCTTGGAGGGTCCAATGGCTACACCTTC. It translates to CASSLGGSNGYTF.